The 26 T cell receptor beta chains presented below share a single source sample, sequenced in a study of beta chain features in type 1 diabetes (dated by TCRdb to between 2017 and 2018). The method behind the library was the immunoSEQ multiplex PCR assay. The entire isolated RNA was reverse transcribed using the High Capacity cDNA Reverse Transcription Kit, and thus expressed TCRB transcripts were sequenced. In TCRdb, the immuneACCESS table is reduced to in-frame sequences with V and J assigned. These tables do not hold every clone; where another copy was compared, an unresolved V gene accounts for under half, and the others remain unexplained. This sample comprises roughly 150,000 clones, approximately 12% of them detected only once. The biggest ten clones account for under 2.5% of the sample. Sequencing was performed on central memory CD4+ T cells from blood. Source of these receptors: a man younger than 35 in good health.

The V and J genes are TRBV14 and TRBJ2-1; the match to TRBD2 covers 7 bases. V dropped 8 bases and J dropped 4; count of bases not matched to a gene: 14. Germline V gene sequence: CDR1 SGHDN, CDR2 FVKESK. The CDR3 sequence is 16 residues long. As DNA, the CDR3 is TGTGCCAGCGGGATGTTCGGGACTACCGCATACAATGAGCAGTTCTTC. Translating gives CASGMFGTTAYNEQFF. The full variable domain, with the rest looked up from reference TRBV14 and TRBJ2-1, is EAGVTQFPSHSVIEKGQTVTLRCDPISGHDNLYWYRRVMGKEIKFLLHFVKESKQDESGMPNNRFLAERTGGTYSTLKVQPAELEDSGVYFCASGMFGTTAYNEQFFGPGTRLTVL.

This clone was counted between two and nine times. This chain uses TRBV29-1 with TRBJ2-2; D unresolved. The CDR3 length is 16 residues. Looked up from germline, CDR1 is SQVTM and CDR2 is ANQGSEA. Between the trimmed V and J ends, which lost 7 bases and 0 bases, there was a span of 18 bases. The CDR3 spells CSGARKGKANTGELFF. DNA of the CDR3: TGCAGCGGGGCCCGAAAGGGCAAAGCGAACACCGGGGAGCTGTTTTTT.

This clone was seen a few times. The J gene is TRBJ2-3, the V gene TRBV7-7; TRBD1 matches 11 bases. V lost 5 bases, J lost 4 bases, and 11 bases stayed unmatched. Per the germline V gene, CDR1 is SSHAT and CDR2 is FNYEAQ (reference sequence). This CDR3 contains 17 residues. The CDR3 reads CASSQRTGGGFADTQYF. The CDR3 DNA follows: TGTGCCAGCAGCCAGCGGACAGGGGGCGGTTTTGCAGATACGCAGTATTTT.

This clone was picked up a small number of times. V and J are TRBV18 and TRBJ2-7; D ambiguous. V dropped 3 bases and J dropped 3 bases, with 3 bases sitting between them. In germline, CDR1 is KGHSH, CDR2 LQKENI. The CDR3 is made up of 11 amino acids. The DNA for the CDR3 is TGTGCCAGCTCACCCCACTACGAGCAGTACTTC. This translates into CASSPHYEQYF.

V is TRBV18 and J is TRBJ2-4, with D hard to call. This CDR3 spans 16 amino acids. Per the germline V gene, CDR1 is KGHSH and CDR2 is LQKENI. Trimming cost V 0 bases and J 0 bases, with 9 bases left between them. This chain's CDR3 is CASSPPNTLAKNIQYF. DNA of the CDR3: TGTGCCAGCTCACCACCAAACACCCTAGCCAAAAACATTCAGTACTTC.

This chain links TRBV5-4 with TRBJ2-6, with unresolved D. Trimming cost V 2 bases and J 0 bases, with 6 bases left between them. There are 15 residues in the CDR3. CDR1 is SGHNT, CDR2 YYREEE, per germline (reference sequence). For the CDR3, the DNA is TGTGCCAGCAGCTTTGGATTCTCTGGGGCCAACGTCCTGACTTTC. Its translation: CASSFGFSGANVLTF.

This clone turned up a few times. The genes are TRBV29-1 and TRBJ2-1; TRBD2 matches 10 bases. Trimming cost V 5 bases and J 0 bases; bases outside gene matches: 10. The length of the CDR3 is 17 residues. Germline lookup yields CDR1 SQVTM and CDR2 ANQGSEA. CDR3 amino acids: CSVRRTSGLTSYNEQFF. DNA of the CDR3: TGCAGCGTTAGGAGGACTAGCGGCTTAACCTCCTACAATGAGCAGTTCTTC.

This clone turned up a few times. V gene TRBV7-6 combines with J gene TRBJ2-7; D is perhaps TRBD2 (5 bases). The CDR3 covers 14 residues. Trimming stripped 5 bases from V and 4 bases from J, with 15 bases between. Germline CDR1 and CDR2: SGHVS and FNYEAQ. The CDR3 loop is CASSMIGLGYEQYF. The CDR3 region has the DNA TGTGCCAGCAGCATGATTGGACTTGGGTACGAGCAGTACTTC.

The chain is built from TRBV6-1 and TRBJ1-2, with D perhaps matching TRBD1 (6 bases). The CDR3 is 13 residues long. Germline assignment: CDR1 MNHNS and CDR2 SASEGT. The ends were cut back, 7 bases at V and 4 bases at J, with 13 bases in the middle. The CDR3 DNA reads TGTGCCAGCACGCCACAGGACAGCTATGGCTACACCTTC. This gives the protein CASTPQDSYGYTF.

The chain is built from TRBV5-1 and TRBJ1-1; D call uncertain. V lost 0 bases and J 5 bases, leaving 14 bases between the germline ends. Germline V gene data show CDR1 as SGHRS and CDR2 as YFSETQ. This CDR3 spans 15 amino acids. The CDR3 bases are TGCGCCAGCAGCTTGGGAATAGGGTTTTTTACTGAAGCTTTCTTT. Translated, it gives CASSLGIGFFTEAFF.

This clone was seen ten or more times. The CDR3 loop reads CAIRGLAGATDTQYF. DNA for the CDR3: TGTGCCATCAGGGGACTAGCGGGGGCCACAGATACGCAGTATTTT. The J gene is TRBJ2-3, the V gene TRBV10-3; 14 bases are shared with TRBD2. Germline CDR1 reads ENHRY; CDR2 reads SYGVKD. Trimming at V came to 6 bases and at J to 2 bases, leaving 1 base not matched to a gene. The CDR3 loop spans 15 amino acids.

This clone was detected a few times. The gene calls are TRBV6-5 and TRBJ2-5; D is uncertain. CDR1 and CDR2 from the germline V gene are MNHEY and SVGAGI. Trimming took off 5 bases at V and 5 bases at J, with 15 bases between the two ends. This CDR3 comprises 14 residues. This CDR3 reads CASSAYKGGETQYF. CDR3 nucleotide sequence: TGTGCCAGCAGTGCTTATAAGGGTGGCGAGACCCAGTACTTC.

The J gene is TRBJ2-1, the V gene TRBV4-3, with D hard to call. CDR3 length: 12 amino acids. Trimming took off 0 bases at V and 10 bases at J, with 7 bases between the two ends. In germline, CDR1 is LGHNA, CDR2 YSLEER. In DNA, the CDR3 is TGCGCCAGCAGCCAAGATTGGGGAGAGCAGTTCTTC. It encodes CASSQDWGEQFF.

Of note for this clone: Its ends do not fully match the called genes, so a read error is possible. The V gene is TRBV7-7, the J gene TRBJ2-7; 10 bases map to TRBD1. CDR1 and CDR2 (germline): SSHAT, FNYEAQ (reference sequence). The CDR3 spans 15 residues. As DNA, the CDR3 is TGTGCTAGCAGCCGCAGCGGGACAGGGGACCGCGAGCAGTACTTC. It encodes CASSRSGTGDREQYF.

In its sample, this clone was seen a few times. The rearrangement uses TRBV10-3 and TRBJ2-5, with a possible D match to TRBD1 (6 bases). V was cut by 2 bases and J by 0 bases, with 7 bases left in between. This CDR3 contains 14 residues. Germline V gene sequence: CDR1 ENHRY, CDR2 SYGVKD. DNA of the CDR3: TGTGCCATCAGTGAGCAGGGGTACCAAGAGACCCAGTACTTC. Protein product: CAISEQGYQETQYF.

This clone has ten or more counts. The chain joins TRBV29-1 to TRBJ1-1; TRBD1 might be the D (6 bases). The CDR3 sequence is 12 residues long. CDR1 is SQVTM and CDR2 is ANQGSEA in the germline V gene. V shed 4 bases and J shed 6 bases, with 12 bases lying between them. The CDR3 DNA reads TGCAGCGTTGCGAACAGGGAAGCTGAAGCTTTCTTT. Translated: CSVANREAEAFF. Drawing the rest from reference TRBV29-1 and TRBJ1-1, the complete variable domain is SAVISQKPSRDICQRGTSLTIQCQVDSQVTMMFWYRQQPGQSLTLIATANQGSEATYESGFVIDKFPISRPNLTFSTLTVSNMSPEDSSIYLCSVANREAEAFFGQGTRLTVV.

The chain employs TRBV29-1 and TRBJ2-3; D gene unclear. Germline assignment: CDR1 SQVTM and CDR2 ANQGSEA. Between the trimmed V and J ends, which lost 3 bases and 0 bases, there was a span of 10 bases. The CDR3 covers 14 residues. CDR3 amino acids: CSVDSRTSTDTQYF. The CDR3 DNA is TGCAGCGTTGATTCCAGAACAAGCACAGATACGCAGTATTTT.

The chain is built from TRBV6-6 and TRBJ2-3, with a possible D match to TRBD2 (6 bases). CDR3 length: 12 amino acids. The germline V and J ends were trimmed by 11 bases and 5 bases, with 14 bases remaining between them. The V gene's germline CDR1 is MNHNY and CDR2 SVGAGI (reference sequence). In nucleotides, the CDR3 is TGTGCCGGAGGGGCCCAGGAAGATACGCAGTATTTT. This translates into CAGGAQEDTQYF.

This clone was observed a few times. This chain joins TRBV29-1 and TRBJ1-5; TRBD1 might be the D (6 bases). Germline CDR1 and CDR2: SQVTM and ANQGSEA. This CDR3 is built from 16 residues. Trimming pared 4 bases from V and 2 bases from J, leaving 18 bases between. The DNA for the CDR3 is TGCAGCGTTGGGGACACCAAATTCGGAGGCAATCAGCCCCAGCATTTT. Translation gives CSVGDTKFGGNQPQHF.

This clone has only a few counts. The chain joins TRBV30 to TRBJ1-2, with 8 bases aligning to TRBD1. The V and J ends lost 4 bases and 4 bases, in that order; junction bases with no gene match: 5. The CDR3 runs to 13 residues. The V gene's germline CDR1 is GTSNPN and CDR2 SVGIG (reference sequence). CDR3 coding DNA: TGTGCCTGGATAAACAGGGGGGGCTATGGCTACACCTTC. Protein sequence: CAWINRGGYGYTF.

CDR3 sequence (DNA): TGCGCCAGCAGCTTCAAGGTAGGCGAGCAGTACTTC. Translated: CASSFKVGEQYF. The chain recombines TRBV5-1 with TRBJ2-7; no clear D gene. The CDR3 totals 12 residues. Germline loops: CDR1 SGHRS, CDR2 YFSETQ. With 2 bases removed from V and 6 bases from J, the gap between germline ends came to 9 bases.

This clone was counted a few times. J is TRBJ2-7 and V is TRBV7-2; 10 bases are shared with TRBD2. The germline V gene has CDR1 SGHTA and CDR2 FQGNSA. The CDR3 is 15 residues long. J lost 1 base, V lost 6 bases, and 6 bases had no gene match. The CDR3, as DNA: TGTGCCAGCAGATTAAGGACTAGCGGATCCTACGAGCAGTACTTC. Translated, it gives CASRLRTSGSYEQYF.

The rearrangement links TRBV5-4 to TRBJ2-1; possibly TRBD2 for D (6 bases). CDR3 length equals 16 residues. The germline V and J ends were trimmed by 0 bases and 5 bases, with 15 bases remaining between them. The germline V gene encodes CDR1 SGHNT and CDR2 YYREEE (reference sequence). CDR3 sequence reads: CASSLDRDFPHNEQFF. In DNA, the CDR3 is TGTGCCAGCAGCTTGGACCGGGACTTTCCCCACAATGAGCAGTTCTTC.

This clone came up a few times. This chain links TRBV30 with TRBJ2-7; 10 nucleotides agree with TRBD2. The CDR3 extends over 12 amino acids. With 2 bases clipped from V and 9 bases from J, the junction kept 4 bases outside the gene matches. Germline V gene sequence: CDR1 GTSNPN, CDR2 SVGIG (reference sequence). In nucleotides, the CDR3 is TGTGCCTGGAGTTTTAGCGGGGGGTCGCAGTACTTC. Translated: CAWSFSGGSQYF.

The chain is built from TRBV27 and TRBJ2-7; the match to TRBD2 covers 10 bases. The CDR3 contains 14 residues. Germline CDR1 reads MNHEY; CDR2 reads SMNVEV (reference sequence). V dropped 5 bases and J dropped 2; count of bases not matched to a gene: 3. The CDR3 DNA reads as TGTGCCAGCAGTCGGACTAGCGGTGCCTACGAGCAGTACTTC. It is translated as CASSRTSGAYEQYF.

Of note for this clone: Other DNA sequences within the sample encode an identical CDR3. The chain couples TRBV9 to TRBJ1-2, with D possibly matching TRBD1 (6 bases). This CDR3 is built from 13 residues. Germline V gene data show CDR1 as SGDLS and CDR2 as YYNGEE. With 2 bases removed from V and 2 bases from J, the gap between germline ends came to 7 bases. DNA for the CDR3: TGTGCCAGCAGCGTTACAGGGAACTATGGCTACACCTTC. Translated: CASSVTGNYGYTF.